This TCR beta chain stems from a study of T cell responses to AZD1222 COVID-19 vaccine. This clone was counted once. As yet, its antigen is unknown. General study results and limits: When two AZD1222 doses had been given, Spike-specific TCR breadth and depth rose. The donors showed a predominance of white British ancestry and of females, with possible underestimation of clonal diversity. As reported, nearly half of all spike-specific TCRs target variant regions that are unmutated.

J lost 4 bases, V lost 7 bases, and 9 bases had no gene match. The germline gives CDR1 SGHAT, CDR2 FQNNGV. The CDR3 totals 15 residues. The method was immunoSEQ multiplex PCR; TCRdb's version includes in-frame clones alone and lacks a portion of them. The data contain 150,000 to 200,000 clones, 92% of them singletons. Samples with a second dose at about 4 or about 12 weeks were pooled together. V usage is TRBV11-2 and J usage is TRBJ2-1, with 8 bases fitting TRBD2. The starting material was peripheral blood, obtained 28 days after the second AZD1222 dose. This receptor was obtained from an adult who received the AZD1222 COVID-19 vaccine. As DNA, the CDR3 is TGTGCCAGCACCCACCAGCGGGGGACGTACAATGAGCAGTTCTTC. Protein: CASTHQRGTYNEQFF.